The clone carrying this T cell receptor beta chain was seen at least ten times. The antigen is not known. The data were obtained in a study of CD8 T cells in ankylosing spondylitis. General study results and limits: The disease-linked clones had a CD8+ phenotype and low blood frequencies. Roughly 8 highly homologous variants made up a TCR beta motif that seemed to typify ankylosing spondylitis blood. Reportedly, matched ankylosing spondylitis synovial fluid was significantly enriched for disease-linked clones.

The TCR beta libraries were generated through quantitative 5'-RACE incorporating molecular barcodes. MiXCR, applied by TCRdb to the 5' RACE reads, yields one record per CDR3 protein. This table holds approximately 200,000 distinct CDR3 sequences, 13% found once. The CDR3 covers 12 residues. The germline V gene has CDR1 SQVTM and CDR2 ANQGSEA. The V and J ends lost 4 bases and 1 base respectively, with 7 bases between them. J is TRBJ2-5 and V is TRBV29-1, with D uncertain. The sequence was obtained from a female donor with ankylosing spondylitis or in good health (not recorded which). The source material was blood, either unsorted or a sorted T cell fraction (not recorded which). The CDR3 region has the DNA TGCAGCGTTGCGGGCAGCCAAGAGACCCAGTACTTC. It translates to CSVAGSQETQYF.